The present TCR beta chain was sequenced within a study of shared clonotypes between healthy human individuals. Between the trimmed V and J ends, which lost 4 bases and 3 bases, there was a span of 16 bases. The germline V gene encodes CDR1 MDHEN and CDR2 SYDVKM. CDR3 length: 15 amino acids. Sequencing used immunoSEQ multiplex PCR; TCRdb keeps in-frame clones, though not all of them. The data contain 1,400,000 or so clones, around 98.5% of them singletons. The source material was naive CD4+ T cells sorted from blood. The subset is: CD45RA+ positively selected. The sequence came from a man aged 30-40 years in good health. The chain couples TRBV28 to TRBJ2-7; D might be TRBD1 or TRBD2, each matching 5 bases. The CDR3 loop reads CASSSYMGPVYEQYF. The CDR3 DNA reads as TGTGCCAGCAGTTCTTACATGGGACCGGTCTACGAGCAGTACTTC.